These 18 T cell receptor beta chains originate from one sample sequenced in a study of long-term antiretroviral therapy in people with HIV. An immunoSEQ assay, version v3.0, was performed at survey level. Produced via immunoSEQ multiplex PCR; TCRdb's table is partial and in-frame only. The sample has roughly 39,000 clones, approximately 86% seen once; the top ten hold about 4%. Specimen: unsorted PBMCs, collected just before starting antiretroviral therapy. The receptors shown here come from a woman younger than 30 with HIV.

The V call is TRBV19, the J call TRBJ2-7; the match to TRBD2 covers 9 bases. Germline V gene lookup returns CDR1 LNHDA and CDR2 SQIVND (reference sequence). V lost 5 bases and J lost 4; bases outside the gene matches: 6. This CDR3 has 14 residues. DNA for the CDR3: TGTGCCAGTAGTGGCGCGGGAGGGCCGTACGAGCAGTACTTC. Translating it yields CASSGAGGPYEQYF.

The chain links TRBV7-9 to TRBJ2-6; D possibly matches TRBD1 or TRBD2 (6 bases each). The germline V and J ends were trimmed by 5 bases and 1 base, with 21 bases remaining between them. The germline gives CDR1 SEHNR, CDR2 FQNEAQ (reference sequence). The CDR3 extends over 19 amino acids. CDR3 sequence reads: CASSPEWGAAGSGANVLTF. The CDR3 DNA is TGTGCCAGCAGCCCCGAATGGGGGGCGGCGGGATCTGGGGCCAACGTCCTGACTTTC.

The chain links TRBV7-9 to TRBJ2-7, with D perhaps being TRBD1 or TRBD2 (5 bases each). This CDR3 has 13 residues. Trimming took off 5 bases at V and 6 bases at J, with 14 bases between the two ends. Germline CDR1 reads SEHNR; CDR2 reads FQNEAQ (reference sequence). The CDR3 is CASSLGTASEQYF. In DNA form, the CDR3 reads TGTGCCAGCAGCCTAGGGACCGCCTCCGAGCAGTACTTC. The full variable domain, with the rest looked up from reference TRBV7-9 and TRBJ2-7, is DTGVSQNPRHKITKRGQNVTFRCDPISEHNRLYWYRQTLGQGPEFLTYFQNEAQLEKSRLLSDRFSAERPKGSFSTLEIQRTEQGDSAMYLCASSLGTASEQYFGPGTRLTVT.

The CDR3 DNA reads TGTGCCAGCAGCTTAGGAAGTAGAGTCCCCTCCTACGAGCAGTACTTC. Its translation: CASSLGSRVPSYEQYF. The rearrangement joins TRBV7-2 to TRBJ2-7; no reliable D call. The CDR3 sequence is 16 residues long. Trimming removed 1 base from V and 0 bases from J, with 13 bases in between. Germline values: CDR1 SGHTA, CDR2 FQGNSA.

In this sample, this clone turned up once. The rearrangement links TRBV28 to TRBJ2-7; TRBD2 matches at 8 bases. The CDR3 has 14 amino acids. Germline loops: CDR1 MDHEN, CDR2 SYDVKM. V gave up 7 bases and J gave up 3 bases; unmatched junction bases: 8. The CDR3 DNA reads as TGTGCCAGCATTCATAGCGGGGATTACTACGAGCAGTACTTC. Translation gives CASIHSGDYYEQYF.

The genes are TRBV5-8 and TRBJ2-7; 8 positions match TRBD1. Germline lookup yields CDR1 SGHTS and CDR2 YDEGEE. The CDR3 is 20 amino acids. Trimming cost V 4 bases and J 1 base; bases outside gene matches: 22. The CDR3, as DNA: TGTGCCAGCAGCCCTTGGATTCGACAGGGGTTTTCAAAGGGGTCCTACGAGCAGTACTTC. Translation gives CASSPWIRQGFSKGSYEQYF.

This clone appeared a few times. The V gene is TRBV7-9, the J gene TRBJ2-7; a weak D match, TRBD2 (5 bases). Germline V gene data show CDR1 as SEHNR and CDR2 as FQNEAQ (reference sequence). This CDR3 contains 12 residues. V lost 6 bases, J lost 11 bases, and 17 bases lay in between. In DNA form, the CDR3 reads TGTGCCAGCAGAGGCCCGGGGATGCTCAAGTACTTC. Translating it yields CASRGPGMLKYF.

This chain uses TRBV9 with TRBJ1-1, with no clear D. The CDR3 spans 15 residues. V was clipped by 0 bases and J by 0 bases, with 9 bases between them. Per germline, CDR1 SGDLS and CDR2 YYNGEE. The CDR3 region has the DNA TGTGCCAGCAGCGTAGTGGGCAGCCTGAACACTGAAGCTTTCTTT. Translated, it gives CASSVVGSLNTEAFF.

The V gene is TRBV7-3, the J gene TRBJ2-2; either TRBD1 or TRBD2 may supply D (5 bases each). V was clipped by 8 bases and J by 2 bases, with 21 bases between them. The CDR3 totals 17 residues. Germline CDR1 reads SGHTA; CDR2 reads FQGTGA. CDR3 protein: CASHPGPGRLNTGELFF. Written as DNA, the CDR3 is TGTGCCAGCCACCCGGGGCCCGGACGTCTTAACACCGGGGAGCTGTTTTTT.

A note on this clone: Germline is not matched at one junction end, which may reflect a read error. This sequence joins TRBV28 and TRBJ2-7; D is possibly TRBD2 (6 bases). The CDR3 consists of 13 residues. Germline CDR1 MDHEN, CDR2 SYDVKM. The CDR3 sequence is CASSTAGPREPYF. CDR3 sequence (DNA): TGTGCCAGCAGCACGGCCGGGCCCCGGGAGCCGTACTTC.

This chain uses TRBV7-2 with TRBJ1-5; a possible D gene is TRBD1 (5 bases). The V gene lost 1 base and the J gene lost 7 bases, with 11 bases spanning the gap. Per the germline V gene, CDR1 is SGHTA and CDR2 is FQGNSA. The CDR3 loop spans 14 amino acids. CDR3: CASSLGGTGQPQHF. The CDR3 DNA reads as TGTGCCAGCAGCTTAGGTGGGACGGGGCAGCCCCAGCATTTT.

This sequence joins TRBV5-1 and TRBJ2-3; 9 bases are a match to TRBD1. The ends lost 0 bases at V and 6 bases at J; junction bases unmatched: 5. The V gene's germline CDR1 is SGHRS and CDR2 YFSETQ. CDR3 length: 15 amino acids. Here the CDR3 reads CASSLERTGADTQYF. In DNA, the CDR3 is TGCGCCAGCAGCTTGGAAAGGACAGGGGCGGATACGCAGTATTTT.

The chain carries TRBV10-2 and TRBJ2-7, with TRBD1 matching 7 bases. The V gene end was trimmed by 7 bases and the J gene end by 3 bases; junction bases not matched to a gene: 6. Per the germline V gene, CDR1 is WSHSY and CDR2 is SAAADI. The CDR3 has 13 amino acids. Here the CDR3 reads CASKGNRGYEQYF. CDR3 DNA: TGCGCCAGCAAAGGGAACAGGGGCTACGAGCAGTACTTC.

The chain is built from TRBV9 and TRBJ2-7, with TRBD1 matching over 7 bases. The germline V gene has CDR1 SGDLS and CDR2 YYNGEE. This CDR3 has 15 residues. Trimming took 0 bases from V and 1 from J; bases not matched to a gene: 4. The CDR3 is CASSVAWTGSYEQYF. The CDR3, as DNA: TGTGCCAGCAGCGTAGCGTGGACAGGTTCCTACGAGCAGTACTTC.

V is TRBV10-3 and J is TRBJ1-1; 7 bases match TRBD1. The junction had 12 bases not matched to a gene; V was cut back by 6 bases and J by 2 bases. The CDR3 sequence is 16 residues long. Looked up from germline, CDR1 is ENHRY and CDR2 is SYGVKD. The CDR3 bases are TGTGCCATCAGATCTACCCCGACAGGGTCTAACACTGAAGCTTTCTTT. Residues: CAIRSTPTGSNTEAFF.

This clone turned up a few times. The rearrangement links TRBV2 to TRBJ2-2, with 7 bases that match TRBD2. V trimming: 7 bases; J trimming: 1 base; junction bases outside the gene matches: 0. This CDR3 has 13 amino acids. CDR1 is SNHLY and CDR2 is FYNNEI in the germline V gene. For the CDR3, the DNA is TGTGCCAGCACGGGGGGGAACACCGGGGAGCTGTTTTTT. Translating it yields CASTGGNTGELFF.

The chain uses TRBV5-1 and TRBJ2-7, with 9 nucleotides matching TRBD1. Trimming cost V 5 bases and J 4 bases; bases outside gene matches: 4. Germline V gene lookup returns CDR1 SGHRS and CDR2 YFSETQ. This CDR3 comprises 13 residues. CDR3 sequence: CASSLTGGYEQYF. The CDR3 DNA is TGCGCCAGCAGTTTGACAGGGGGATACGAGCAGTACTTC.

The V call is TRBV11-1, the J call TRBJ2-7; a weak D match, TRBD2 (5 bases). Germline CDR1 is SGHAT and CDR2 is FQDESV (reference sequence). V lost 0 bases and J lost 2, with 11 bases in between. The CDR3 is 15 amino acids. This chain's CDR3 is CASSLASGSTYEQYF. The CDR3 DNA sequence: TGTGCCAGCAGCTTAGCCAGCGGTTCAACCTACGAGCAGTACTTC.